This TCR beta chain was identified in a study of blood T cell repertoires in COVID-19. Study context: COVID-19 samples from acute and convalescent phases originated in the United States, Italy and Spain.

Enrolment of Seattle patients took place during active infection, and they were followed longitudinally. This clone was picked up one time. The V gene lost 7 bases and the J gene lost 5 bases, with 14 bases spanning the gap. This CDR3 contains 13 residues. Germline CDR1 reads LNHDA; CDR2 reads SQIVND (reference sequence). Original processing methods: Reference gene primers were amplified, and this amplification served to estimate nucleated cell counts. This table comes from immunoSEQ multiplex PCR, and its TCRdb copy is limited to in-frame clones, with some not included. D and trimming come from the DNA, and the V and J calls and clone size come from that table. The sample lists roughly 280,000 clones, about nine tenths occurring once.

The specimen was peripheral blood. The receptor comes from a woman in her twenties or thirties with COVID-19, enrolled during active disease. The rearrangement joins TRBV19 to TRBJ1-1; the D gene is possibly TRBD1 (5 bases). The CDR3 DNA is TGTGCCAGTATCCCCGGGGGGGGGACTGAAGCTTTCTTT. Its protein product is CASIPGGGTEAFF.